This T cell receptor beta chain was sequenced in a study of regulatory T cells in long-lasting Graves disease. Notes on the study in general: Among the persistent patients, roughly 2,500 public clonotypes were shared, more than the roughly 990 shared among new patients.

This clonotype was picked up a small number of times. Its target is unknown. Time point defined: newly diagnosed GD, antithyroid drugs for less than 3 months. The authors made the TCR library using RNA they extracted from PBMCs. Trimming removed 2 bases from V and 4 bases from J, with 11 bases in between. Germline V CDR1 and CDR2: LNHNV, YYDKDF (reference sequence). The CDR3 has 14 amino acids. iRepertoire HTBI primers and Arm-PCR of CDR3 regions built TCR beta libraries. Methods used by the authors: Across the samples, identification revealed about 62 TRBV and 12 to 15 TRBJ segments. TCRdb reanalysed the multiplex PCR reads using MiXCR and keeps one entry per CDR3 protein. These V and J calls rely on TCRdb rather than the paper's analysis. The data hold 250,000 to 300,000 distinct CDR3 sequences, with around 18% observed a single time. This sample also appeared in a second study, on T cells in Graves' hyperthyroidism and ophthalmopathy. That work adds: The diagnostic basis comprised clinical symptoms, serum thyroxine and TRAb, thyroid ultrasound and orbital computed tomography. Most thyroid-expanded clonotypes above 0.001 were also found in blood.

Sequences were derived from peripheral blood mononuclear cells (PBMCs), sampled at new diagnosis, from a patient treated with antithyroid drugs. This receptor was identified in a woman in her twenties or thirties with Graves disease. The chain combines TRBV15 with TRBJ1-2; no reliable D call. In DNA, the CDR3 is TGTGCCACCAGCAGATCCGGCTGGAGCTATGGCTACACCTTC. Translating gives CATSRSGWSYGYTF.